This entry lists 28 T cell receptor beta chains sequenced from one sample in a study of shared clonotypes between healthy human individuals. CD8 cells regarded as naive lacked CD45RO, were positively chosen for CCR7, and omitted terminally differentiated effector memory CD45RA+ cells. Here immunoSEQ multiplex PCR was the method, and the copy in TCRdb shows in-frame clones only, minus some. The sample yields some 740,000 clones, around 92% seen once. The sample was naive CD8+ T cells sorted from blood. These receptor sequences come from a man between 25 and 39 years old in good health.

The CDR3 bases are TGTGCCAGCAGTTCATATGCCGGACGAGGTGAACTGTTTTTT. This codes for CASSSYAGRGELFF. The chain couples TRBV27 to TRBJ2-2; no definite D call. V lost 4 bases and J 14 bases, leaving 20 bases between the germline ends. The CDR3 extends over 14 amino acids. Germline values: CDR1 MNHEY, CDR2 SMNVEV (reference sequence).

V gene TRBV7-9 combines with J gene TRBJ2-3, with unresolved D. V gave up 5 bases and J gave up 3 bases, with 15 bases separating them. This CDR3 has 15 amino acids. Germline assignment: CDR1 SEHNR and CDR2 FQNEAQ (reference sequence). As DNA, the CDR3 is TGTGCCAGCAGCCCCCCGGGCCCGGCGACAGATACGCAGTATTTT. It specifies CASSPPGPATDTQYF.

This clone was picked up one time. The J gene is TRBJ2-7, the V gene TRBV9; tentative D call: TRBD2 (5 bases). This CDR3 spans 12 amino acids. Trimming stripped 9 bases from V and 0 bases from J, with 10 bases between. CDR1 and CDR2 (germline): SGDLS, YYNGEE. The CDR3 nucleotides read TGTGCCAACGGGATTAGCTCCTACGAGCAGTACTTC. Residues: CANGISSYEQYF.

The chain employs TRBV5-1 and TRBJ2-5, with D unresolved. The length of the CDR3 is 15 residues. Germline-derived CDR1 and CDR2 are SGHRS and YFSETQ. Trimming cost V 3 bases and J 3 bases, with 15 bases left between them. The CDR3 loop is CASSSSPTREETQYF. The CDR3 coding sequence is TGCGCCAGCAGCTCCTCCCCGACTCGTGAAGAGACCCAGTACTTC.

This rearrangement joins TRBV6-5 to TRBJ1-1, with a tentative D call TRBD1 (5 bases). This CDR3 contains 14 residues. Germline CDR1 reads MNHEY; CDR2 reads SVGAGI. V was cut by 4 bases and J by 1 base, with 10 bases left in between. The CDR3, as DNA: TGTGCCAGCAGTTTGACAGTAGGGAACACTGAAGCTTTCTTT. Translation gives CASSLTVGNTEAFF.

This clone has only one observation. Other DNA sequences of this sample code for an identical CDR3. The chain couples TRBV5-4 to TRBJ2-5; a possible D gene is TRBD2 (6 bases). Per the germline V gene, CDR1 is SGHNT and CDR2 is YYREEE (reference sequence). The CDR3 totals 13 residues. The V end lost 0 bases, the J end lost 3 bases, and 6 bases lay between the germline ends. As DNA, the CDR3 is TGTGCCAGCAGCTTGGTAGCGGAAGAGACCCAGTACTTC. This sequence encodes CASSLVAEETQYF.

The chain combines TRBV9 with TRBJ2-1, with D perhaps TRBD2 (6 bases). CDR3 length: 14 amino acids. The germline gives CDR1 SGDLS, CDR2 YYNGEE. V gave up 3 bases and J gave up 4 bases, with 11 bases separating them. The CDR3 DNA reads TGTGCCAGCAGCGCCGCCGGGGGATACAATGAGCAGTTCTTC. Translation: CASSAAGGYNEQFF. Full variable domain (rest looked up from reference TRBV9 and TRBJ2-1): DSGVTQTPKHLITATGQRVTLRCSPRSGDLSVYWYQQSLDQGLQFLIQYYNGEERAKGNILERFSAQQFPDLHSELNLSSLELGDSALYFCASSAAGGYNEQFFGPGTRLTVL.

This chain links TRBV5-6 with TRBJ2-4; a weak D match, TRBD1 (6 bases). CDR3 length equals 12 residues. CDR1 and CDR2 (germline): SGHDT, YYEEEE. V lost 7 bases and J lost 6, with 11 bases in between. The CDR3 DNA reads TGTGCCAGCGAACTAGGGGGAAACATTCAGTACTTC. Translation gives CASELGGNIQYF.

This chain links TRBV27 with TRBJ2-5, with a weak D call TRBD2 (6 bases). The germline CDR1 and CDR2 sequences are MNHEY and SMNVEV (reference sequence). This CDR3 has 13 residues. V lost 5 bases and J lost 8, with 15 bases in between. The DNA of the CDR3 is TGTGCCAGCAGTCCCCTATTTGCGGGAACCCAGTACTTC. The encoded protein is CASSPLFAGTQYF.

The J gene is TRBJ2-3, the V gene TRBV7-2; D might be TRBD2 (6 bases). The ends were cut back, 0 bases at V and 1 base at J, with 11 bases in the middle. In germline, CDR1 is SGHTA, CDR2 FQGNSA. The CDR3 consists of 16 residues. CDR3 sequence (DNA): TGTGCCAGCAGCTTAGCCGGGGGAGTGGGCACAGATACGCAGTATTTT. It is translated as CASSLAGGVGTDTQYF.

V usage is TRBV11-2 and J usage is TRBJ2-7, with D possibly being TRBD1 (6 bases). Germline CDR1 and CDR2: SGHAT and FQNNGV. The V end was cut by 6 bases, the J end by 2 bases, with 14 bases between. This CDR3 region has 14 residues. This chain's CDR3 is CASREWTEAYEQYF. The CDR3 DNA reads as TGTGCCAGCAGGGAGTGGACAGAGGCCTACGAGCAGTACTTC. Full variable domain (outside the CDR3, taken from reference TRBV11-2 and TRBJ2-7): EAGVAQSPRYKIIEKRQSVAFWCNPISGHATLYWYQQILGQGPKLLIQFQNNGVVDDSQLPKDRFSAERLKGVDSTLKIQPAKLEDSAVYLCASREWTEAYEQYFGPGTRLTVT.

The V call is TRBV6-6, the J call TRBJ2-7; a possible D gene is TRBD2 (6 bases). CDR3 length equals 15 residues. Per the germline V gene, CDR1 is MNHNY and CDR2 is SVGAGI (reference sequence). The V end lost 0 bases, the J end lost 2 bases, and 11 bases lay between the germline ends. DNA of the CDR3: TGTGCCAGCAGTTACTCGAGCGGAGGGGCCTACGAGCAGTACTTC. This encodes CASSYSSGGAYEQYF.

The CDR3 region is CASSGRLASFTDTQYF. DNA for the CDR3: TGTGCCAGCAGTGGACGACTAGCGAGCTTCACAGATACGCAGTATTTT. The chain uses TRBV27 and TRBJ2-3, with 8 bases aligning to TRBD2. V shed 5 bases and J 2 bases; nucleotides not matched to a gene: 9. This CDR3 region has 16 residues. Germline CDR1 reads MNHEY; CDR2 reads SMNVEV (reference sequence).

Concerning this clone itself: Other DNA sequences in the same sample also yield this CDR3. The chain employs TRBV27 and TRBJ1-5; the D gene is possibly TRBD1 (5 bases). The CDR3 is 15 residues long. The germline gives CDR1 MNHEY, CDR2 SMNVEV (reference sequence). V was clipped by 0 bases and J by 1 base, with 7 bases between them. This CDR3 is CASSLSRGSNQPQHF. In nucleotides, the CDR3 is TGTGCCAGCAGTTTATCGCGGGGGAGCAATCAGCCCCAGCATTTT.

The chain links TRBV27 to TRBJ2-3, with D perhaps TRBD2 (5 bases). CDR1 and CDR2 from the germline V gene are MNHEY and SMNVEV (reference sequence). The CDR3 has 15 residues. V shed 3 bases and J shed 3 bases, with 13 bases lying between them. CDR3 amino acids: CASSFVRRVTDTQYF. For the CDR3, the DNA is TGTGCCAGCAGTTTTGTCAGGCGGGTTACAGATACGCAGTATTTT.

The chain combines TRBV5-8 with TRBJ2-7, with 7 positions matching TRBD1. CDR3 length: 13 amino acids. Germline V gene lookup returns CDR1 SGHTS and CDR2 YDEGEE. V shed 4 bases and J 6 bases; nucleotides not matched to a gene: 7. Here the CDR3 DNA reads TGTGCCAGCAGCCATATTACAGGGGTCGAGCAGTACTTC. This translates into CASSHITGVEQYF. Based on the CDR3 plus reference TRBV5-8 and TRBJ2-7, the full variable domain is EAGVTQSPTHLIKTRGQQATLRCSPISGHTSVYWYQQALGLGLQFLLWYDEGEERNRGNFPPRFSGRQFPNYSSELNVNALELEDSALYLCASSHITGVEQYFGPGTRLTVT.

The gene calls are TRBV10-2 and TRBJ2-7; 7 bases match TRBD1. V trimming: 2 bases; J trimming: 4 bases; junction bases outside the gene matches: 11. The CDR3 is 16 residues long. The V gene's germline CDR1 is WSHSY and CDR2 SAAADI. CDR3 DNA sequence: TGCGCCAGCAGTGAGCCCAGGACAGGAGGCTTGTACGAGCAGTACTTC. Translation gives CASSEPRTGGLYEQYF.

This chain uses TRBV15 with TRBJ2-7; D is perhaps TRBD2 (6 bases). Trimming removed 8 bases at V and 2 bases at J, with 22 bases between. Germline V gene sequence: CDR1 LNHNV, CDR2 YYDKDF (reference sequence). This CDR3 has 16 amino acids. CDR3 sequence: CATAPEEASDPYEQYF. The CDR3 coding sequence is TGTGCCACCGCGCCCGAAGAGGCTAGCGACCCCTACGAGCAGTACTTC. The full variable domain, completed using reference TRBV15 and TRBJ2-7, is DAMVIQNPRYQVTQFGKPVTLSCSQTLNHNVMYWYQQKSSQAPKLLFHYYDKDFNNEADTPDNFQSRRPNTSFCFLDIRSPGLGDTAMYLCATAPEEASDPYEQYFGPGTRLTVT.

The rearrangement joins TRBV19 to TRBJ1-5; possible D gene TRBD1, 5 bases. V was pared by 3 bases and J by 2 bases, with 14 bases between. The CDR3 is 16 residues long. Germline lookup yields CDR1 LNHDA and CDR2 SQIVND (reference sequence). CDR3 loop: CASSILSGRGNQPQHF. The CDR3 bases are TGTGCCAGTAGTATCCTCTCGGGCAGGGGCAATCAGCCCCAGCATTTT. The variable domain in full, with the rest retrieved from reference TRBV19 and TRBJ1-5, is DGGITQSPKYLFRKEGQNVTLSCEQNLNHDAMYWYRQDPGQGLRLIYYSQIVNDFQKGDIAEGYSVSREKKESFPLTVTSAQKNPTAFYLCASSILSGRGNQPQHFGDGTRLSIL.

This chain's CDR3 is CSVEGGNTGELFF. CDR3 DNA: TGCAGCGTTGAGGGCGGAAACACCGGGGAGCTGTTTTTT. The chain has TRBV29-1 and TRBJ2-2; D remains ambiguous. Germline assignment: CDR1 SQVTM and CDR2 ANQGSEA. V gave up 3 bases and J gave up 2 bases, with 7 bases separating them. This CDR3 has 13 residues.

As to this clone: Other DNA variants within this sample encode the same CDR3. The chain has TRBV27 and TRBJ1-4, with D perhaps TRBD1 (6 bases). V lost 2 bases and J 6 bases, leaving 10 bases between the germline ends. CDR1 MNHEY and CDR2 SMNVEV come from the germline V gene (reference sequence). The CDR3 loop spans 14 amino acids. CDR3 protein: CASSLLGGHEKLFF. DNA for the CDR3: TGTGCCAGCAGTTTACTCGGGGGGCATGAAAAACTGTTTTTT.

CDR3 coding DNA: TGTGCCAGCAGTGTAGCAATCACTGAAGCTTTCTTT. Translating it yields CASSVAITEAFF. V and J are TRBV6-1 and TRBJ1-1; unclear D gene. Germline loops: CDR1 MNHNS, CDR2 SASEGT. This CDR3 is built from 12 residues. Trimming took off 4 bases at V and 4 bases at J, with 7 bases between the two ends.

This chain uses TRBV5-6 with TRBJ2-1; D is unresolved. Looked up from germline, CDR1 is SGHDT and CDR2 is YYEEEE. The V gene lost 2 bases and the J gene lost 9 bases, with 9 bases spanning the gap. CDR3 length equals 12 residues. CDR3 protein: CASSLYVAEQFF. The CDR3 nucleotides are TGTGCCAGCAGCTTATATGTTGCTGAGCAGTTCTTC. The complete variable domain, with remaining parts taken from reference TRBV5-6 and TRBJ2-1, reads DAGVTQSPTHLIKTRGQQVTLRCSPKSGHDTVSWYQQALGQGPQFIFQYYEEEERQRGNFPDRFSGHQFPNYSSELNVNALLLGDSALYLCASSLYVAEQFFGPGTRLTVL.

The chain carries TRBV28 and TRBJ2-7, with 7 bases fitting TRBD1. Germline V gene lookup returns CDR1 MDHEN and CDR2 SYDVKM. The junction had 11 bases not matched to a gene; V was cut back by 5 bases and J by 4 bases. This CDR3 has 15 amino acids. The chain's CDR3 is CASSAGTVGLYEQYF. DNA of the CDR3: TGTGCCAGCAGTGCCGGGACAGTCGGTTTGTACGAGCAGTACTTC.

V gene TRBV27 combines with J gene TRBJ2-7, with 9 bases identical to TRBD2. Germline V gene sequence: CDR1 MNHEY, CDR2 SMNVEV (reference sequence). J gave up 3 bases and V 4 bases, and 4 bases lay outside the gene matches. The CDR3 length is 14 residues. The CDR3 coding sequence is TGTGCCAGCAGTTGGACTAGCGCGAGCTACGAGCAGTACTTC. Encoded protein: CASSWTSASYEQYF.

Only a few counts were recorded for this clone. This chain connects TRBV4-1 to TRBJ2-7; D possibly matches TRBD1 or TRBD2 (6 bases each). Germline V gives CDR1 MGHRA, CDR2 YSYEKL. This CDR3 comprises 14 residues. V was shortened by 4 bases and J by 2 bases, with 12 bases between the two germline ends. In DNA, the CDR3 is TGCGCCAGCAGCCCCGGTAGGGGGGCCTACGAGCAGTACTTC. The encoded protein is CASSPGRGAYEQYF.

CDR3 region: CASTYAPPSYNEQFF. CDR3 DNA sequence: TGTGCCAGCACCTACGCCCCCCCCTCCTACAATGAGCAGTTCTTC. The chain couples TRBV27 to TRBJ2-1; D not resolved. Germline V gene sequence: CDR1 MNHEY, CDR2 SMNVEV (reference sequence). Trimming removed 7 bases from V and 0 bases from J, with 13 bases in between. The CDR3 loop spans 15 amino acids.

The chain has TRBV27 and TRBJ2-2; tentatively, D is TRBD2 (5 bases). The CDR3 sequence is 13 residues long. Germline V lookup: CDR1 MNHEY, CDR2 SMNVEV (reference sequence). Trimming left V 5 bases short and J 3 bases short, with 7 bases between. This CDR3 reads CASSSGYTGELFF. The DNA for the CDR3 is TGTGCCAGCAGTAGCGGTTACACCGGGGAGCTGTTTTTT.